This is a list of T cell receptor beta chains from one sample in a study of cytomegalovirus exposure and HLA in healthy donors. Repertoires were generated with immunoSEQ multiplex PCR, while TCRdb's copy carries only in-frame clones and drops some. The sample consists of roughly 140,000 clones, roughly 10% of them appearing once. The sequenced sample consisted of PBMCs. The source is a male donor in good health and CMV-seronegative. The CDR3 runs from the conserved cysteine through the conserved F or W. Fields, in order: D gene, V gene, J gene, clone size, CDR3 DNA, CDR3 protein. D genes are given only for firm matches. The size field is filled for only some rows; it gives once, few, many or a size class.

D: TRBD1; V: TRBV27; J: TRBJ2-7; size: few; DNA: TGTGCCAGCAGTTTTGTTGGGACAGGGGTCCACGAGCAGTACTTC; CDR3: CASSFVGTGVHEQYF
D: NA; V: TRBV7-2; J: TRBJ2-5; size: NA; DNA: TGTGCCAGCAGTCTGTACCAAGAGACCCAGTACTTC; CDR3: CASSLYQETQYF
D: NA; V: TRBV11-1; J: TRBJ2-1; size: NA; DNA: TGTGCCAGCAGCCCACGGGATTCCTACAATGAGCAGTTCTTC; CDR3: CASSPRDSYNEQFF
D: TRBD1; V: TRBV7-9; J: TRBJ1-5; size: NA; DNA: TGTGCCAGCAGCTTAGCGCGGGAGACAGGGGCCTCCCATCAGCCCCAGCATTTT; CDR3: CASSLARETGASHQPQHF
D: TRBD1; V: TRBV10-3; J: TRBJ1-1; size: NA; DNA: TGTGCCATCAGTGAGACAGGGGAGCCGAACACTGAAGCTTTCTTT; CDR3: CAISETGEPNTEAFF
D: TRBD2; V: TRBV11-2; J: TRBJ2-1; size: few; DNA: TGTGCCAGCAGCATCGGACTAGCGGAACCTGAGCAGTTCTTC; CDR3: CASSIGLAEPEQFF
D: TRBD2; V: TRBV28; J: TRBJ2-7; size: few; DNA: TGTGCCAGCAGTTTATGGGCGGGAGGGCCGTACGAGCAGTACTTC; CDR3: CASSLWAGGPYEQYF
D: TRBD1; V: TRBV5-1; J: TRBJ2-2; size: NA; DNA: TGCGCCAGCAGCTCGGCATGGGACAGGGTCACCGGGGAGCTGTTTTTT; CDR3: CASSSAWDRVTGELFF
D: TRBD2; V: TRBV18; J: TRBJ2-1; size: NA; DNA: TGTGCCAGCTCACCACTGGCGGGAGCTATGATGGAGGATGAGCAGTTCTTC; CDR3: CASSPLAGAMMEDEQFF
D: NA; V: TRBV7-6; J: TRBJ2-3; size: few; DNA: TGTGCCAGCAGCCGGTTCGGGGCAGATACGCAGTATTTT; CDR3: CASSRFGADTQYF
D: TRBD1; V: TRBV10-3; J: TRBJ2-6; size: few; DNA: TGTGCCATCAGTGAGGCGGGACAGGGGTTTGACTCTGGGGCCAACGTCCTGACTTTC; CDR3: CAISEAGQGFDSGANVLTF
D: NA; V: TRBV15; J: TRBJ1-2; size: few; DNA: TGTGCCACCAGCAGAGAGGGGCAGGTGGGTGTTGGCTACACCTTC; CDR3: CATSREGQVGVGYTF
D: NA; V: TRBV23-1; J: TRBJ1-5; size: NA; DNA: TGCGCCAGGTACAGGGAGAGGGGCAATCAGCCCCAGCATTTT; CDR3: CARYRERGNQPQHF
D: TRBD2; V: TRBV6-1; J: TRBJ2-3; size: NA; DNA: TGTGCCAGCAGTGAAGGGTGGGGGGGGGATACGCAGTATTTT; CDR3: CASSEGWGGDTQYF
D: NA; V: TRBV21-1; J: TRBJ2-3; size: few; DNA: TGTGCCAGCAGCAAAGATATGGAGGGGTTCACAGATACGCAGTATTTT; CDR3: CASSKDMEGFTDTQYF
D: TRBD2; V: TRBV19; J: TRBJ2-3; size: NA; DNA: TGTGCCAGTAGTCCCGGTGTGGCGGGAGTTTGGGATACGCAGTATTTT; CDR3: CASSPGVAGVWDTQYF
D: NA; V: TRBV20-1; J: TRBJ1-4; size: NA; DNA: TGCAGTGCTGGCCGACTTGAAAAACTGTTTTTT; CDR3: CSAGRLEKLFF
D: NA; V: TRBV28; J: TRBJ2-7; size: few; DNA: NA; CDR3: CASSSSASGFYEQYF
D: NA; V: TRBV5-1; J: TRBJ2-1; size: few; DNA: TGCGCCAGCAGCCCCCCCGTCCGGGGGAGCTACAATGAGCAGTTCTTC; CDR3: CASSPPVRGSYNEQFF
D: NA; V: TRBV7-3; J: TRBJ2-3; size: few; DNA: TGTGCCAGCAGCTTAAGGTCGCAGGGTAGGACAGATACGCAGTATTTT; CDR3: CASSLRSQGRTDTQYF
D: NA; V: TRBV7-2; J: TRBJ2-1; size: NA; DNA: TGTGCCAGCAGCTTAGCGATAGTGGAGCAGTTCTTC; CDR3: CASSLAIVEQFF
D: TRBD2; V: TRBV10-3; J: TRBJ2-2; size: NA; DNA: TGTGCCATCAGGGGAGCGGGGGGGAACACCGGGGAGCTGTTTTTT; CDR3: CAIRGAGGNTGELFF
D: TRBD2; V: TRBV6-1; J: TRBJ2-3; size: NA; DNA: TGTGCCAGCAGTGAAATTCTAGCGGGGGTTACCTTTAGCACAGATACGCAGTATTTT; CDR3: CASSEILAGVTFSTDTQYF